This T cell receptor (beta chain) was identified in a study of T cell responses to AZD1222 COVID-19 vaccine. Study conclusions and caveats: Vaccine-related CD4 TCRs covered spike, predominating at 160-218 and 743-854. Donors in the cohort were predominantly white British and more often female, and clonal diversity was possibly underestimated. Only a handful of individuals given AZD1222 were seropositive at baseline.

TCRdb's copy holds only in-frame clones and misses some; the assay was immunoSEQ multiplex PCR. The top ten hold about 1.6% of the sample, which has about 170,000 clones, roughly 89% seen once. In the case of this clone: Its antigen is not identified.

Looked up from germline, CDR1 is LNHDA and CDR2 is SQIVND (reference sequence). The V gene lost 3 bases and the J gene lost 4 bases, with 12 bases spanning the gap. This CDR3 is 14 amino acids long. This clonotype was sampled from an adult in good health. The chain employs TRBV19 and TRBJ1-2; D remains ambiguous. The specimen was peripheral blood, collected on day 0 of AZD1222 vaccination. CDR3 bases: TGTGCCAGTAGTATTTACGGCATATCCTATGGCTACACCTTC. As protein: CASSIYGISYGYTF.